This passage covers 25 T cell receptor beta chains from one sample sequenced in a study of T cell changes during pregnancy in multiple sclerosis. Measured with immunoSEQ multiplex PCR; TCRdb has only the in-frame clones, and not every one. The profile shows 65,000 to 85,000 clones, 90% to 95% of them singletons. This specimen consisted of CD4+ T cells from peripheral blood mononuclear cells, obtained after pregnancy. Receptors were obtained from a female donor with multiple sclerosis, enrolled in a pregnancy study.

The rearrangement links TRBV7-8 to TRBJ1-1; D gene unclear. V lost 4 bases and J lost 0, with 15 bases in between. The germline V gene has CDR1 SGHVS and CDR2 FQNEAQ. This CDR3 has 16 amino acids. CDR3 sequence reads: CASSSKGALLNTEAFF. Here the CDR3 DNA reads TGTGCCAGCAGCTCAAAAGGAGCGCTCCTGAACACTGAAGCTTTCTTT.

The rearrangement links TRBV18 to TRBJ1-4; TRBD1 aligns across 8 bases. The trim removed 3 bases at V and 7 bases at J, leaving 13 bases unmatched. The CDR3 is 17 residues long. Germline lookup yields CDR1 KGHSH and CDR2 LQKENI. The chain's CDR3 is CASSPSGTGPSGEKLFF. In DNA, the CDR3 is TGTGCCAGCTCACCCTCAGGGACAGGCCCATCCGGTGAAAAACTGTTTTTT.

The rearrangement uses TRBV9 and TRBJ1-5; no definite D call. CDR3 length: 14 amino acids. Trimming removed 0 bases at V and 2 bases at J, with 6 bases between. Per the germline V gene, CDR1 is SGDLS and CDR2 is YYNGEE. The CDR3 loop is CASSVDGGNQPQHF. The CDR3 DNA is TGTGCCAGCAGCGTAGACGGGGGCAATCAGCCCCAGCATTTT.

J is TRBJ2-1 and V is TRBV4-3; 11 nucleotides match TRBD2. This CDR3 has 15 residues. With 1 base clipped from V and 10 bases from J, the junction kept 6 bases outside the gene matches. CDR1 and CDR2 (germline): LGHNA, YSLEER. In DNA form, the CDR3 reads TGCGCCAGCAGCCAAGTACTAGCGGGAGTGGTAGAGCAGTTCTTC. As protein: CASSQVLAGVVEQFF.

This chain joins TRBV27 and TRBJ1-5, with D tentatively TRBD1 (5 bases). V dropped 5 bases and J dropped 5 bases, with 13 bases sitting between them. Germline V gene data show CDR1 as MNHEY and CDR2 as SMNVEV (reference sequence). The CDR3 runs 14 residues. CDR3 protein: CASSQGYQDQPQHF. The CDR3 region has the DNA TGTGCCAGCAGTCAGGGATACCAAGATCAGCCCCAGCATTTT.

J is TRBJ2-7 and V is TRBV28, with 12 nucleotides matching TRBD2. This CDR3 has 15 amino acids. The ends lost 5 bases at V and 6 bases at J; junction bases unmatched: 8. CDR1 and CDR2 from the germline V gene are MDHEN and SYDVKM. The CDR3 loop reads CASSRPTSGSGEQYF. The CDR3 coding sequence is TGTGCCAGCAGTCGCCCGACTAGCGGGAGTGGCGAGCAGTACTTC.

The chain has TRBV21-1 and TRBJ2-4; TRBD1, as called in the table, went unchecked against the DNA. TRBV21-1 counts as a pseudogene. CDR3 length equals 18 residues. The CDR3 reads CASSVRKGLRQDKNIQYF. The CDR3 DNA reads as TGTGCCAGCAGCGTACGGAAAGGATTGAGACAGGACAAAAACATTCAGTACTTC.

CDR3 in amino acids: CASSSEGGNTDTQYF. In DNA, the CDR3 is TGTGCCAGCAGCTCCGAGGGAGGAAACACAGATACGCAGTATTTT. The chain combines TRBV7-3 with TRBJ2-3, with D possibly being TRBD2 (6 bases). The length of the CDR3 is 15 residues. Trimming stripped 4 bases from V and 2 bases from J, with 13 bases between. The germline gives CDR1 SGHTA, CDR2 FQGTGA.

The chain couples TRBV27 to TRBJ2-1; D call uncertain. V lost 5 bases and J 10 bases, leaving 9 bases between the germline ends. The CDR3 covers 11 residues. CDR1 MNHEY and CDR2 SMNVEV come from the germline V gene (reference sequence). CDR3 sequence reads: CASSNLREQFF. The CDR3 DNA reads TGTGCCAGCAGTAATCTTAGAGAGCAGTTCTTC.

The chain recombines TRBV14 with TRBJ2-1; 10 bases map to TRBD2. Trimming at V came to 1 base and at J to 4 bases, leaving 4 bases not matched to a gene. The CDR3 extends over 16 amino acids. Germline CDR1 SGHDN, CDR2 FVKESK. CDR3 coding DNA: TGTGCCAGCAGCCAAGCGACTAGCGGGCCTTACAATGAGCAGTTCTTC. This codes for CASSQATSGPYNEQFF.

This chain connects TRBV18 to TRBJ2-4; 7 positions agree with TRBD2. Germline loops: CDR1 KGHSH, CDR2 LQKENI. This CDR3 spans 17 amino acids. The trim removed 1 base at V and 0 bases at J, leaving 6 bases unmatched. CDR3 bases: TGTGCCAGCTCACCACTGCTGGGGAGGGGAGCCAAAAACATTCAGTACTTC. This codes for CASSPLLGRGAKNIQYF.

V and J are TRBV4-1 and TRBJ2-1; TRBD1 aligns across 11 bases. J was trimmed by 2 bases and V by 3 bases; bases with no gene match: 21. Germline CDR1 MGHRA, CDR2 YSYEKL. The CDR3 sequence is 22 residues long. DNA for the CDR3: TGCGCCAGCAGCCACCTAAAGGGTGCAGGTGGACAGGGGGCGAATCCCTACAATGAGCAGTTCTTC. Its translation: CASSHLKGAGGQGANPYNEQFF.

The rearrangement links TRBV29-1 to TRBJ1-1; 7 bases are shared with TRBD1. Germline assignment: CDR1 SQVTM and CDR2 ANQGSEA. After removal of 4 bases from V and 7 bases from J, the junction contained 3 bases not matched to a gene. CDR3 length equals 11 residues. CDR3 region: CSVAQGYEAFF. CDR3 sequence (DNA): TGCAGCGTTGCACAGGGGTATGAAGCTTTCTTT.

The chain is built from TRBV5-1 and TRBJ2-7; 8 nucleotides match TRBD2. This CDR3 region has 14 residues. Germline V CDR1 and CDR2: SGHRS, YFSETQ. V lost 6 bases, J lost 6 bases, and 11 bases stayed unmatched. Here the CDR3 reads CASNPGTRPGEQYF. The CDR3 DNA sequence: TGCGCCAGCAACCCCGGGACTAGGCCTGGCGAGCAGTACTTC.

The chain carries TRBV28 and TRBJ1-1; 7 bases agree with TRBD1. Germline CDR1 and CDR2: MDHEN and SYDVKM. The CDR3 spans 14 residues. V lost 6 bases and J lost 1; bases outside the gene matches: 5. Here the CDR3 DNA reads TGTGCCAGCAGGTCTTACAGGGGGAACACTGAAGCTTTCTTT. Protein: CASRSYRGNTEAFF.

The chain recombines TRBV7-2 with TRBJ2-3; 13 bases are shared with TRBD2. Germline V gives CDR1 SGHTA, CDR2 FQGNSA. Trimming at V came to 1 base and at J to 2 bases, leaving 9 bases not matched to a gene. The CDR3 is made up of 19 amino acids. This CDR3 reads CASSLVSTSGRVITDTQYF. The DNA for the CDR3 is TGTGCCAGCAGCTTAGTTAGTACTAGCGGGAGGGTTATCACAGATACGCAGTATTTT.

V is TRBV5-1 and J is TRBJ2-2; 11 bases fit TRBD1. Germline V gene data show CDR1 as SGHRS and CDR2 as YFSETQ. The junction had 5 bases not matched to a gene; V was cut back by 4 bases and J by 3 bases. CDR3 size: 16 residues. DNA for the CDR3: TGCGCCAGCAGCCCGGACAGGGGGCTTTACACCGGGGAGCTGTTTTTT. Its protein is CASSPDRGLYTGELFF.

The CDR3 is CASSQVLGNEQFF. Here the CDR3 DNA reads TGTGCCAGCAGCCAGGTCCTAGGCAATGAGCAGTTCTTC. V gene TRBV14 combines with J gene TRBJ2-1, with D hard to call. Trimming stripped 3 bases from V and 6 bases from J, with 9 bases between. The CDR3 is 13 residues long. Germline values: CDR1 SGHDN, CDR2 FVKESK.

The rearrangement uses TRBV27 and TRBJ2-7, with D possibly TRBD1 on 5 matching bases. The V gene's germline CDR1 is MNHEY and CDR2 SMNVEV (reference sequence). Trimming shortened V by 6 bases and J by 2 bases, and 14 bases separated the two germline ends. The CDR3 consists of 14 residues. In nucleotides, the CDR3 is TGTGCCAGCAGCCCCCATCAGGGAACCTACGAGCAGTACTTC. Translation: CASSPHQGTYEQYF.

The rearrangement links TRBV30 to TRBJ2-4, with 11 bases fitting TRBD2. V trimming: 2 bases; J trimming: 0 bases; junction bases outside the gene matches: 6. In germline, CDR1 is GTSNPN, CDR2 SVGIG (reference sequence). This CDR3 is built from 17 residues. CDR3 sequence: CAWSSHSGRVAKNIQYF. The CDR3 DNA follows: TGTGCCTGGAGTTCCCATAGCGGGAGGGTAGCCAAAAACATTCAGTACTTC. The whole variable domain, remainder taken from reference TRBV30 and TRBJ2-4, is SQTIHQWPATLVQPVGSPLSLECTVEGTSNPNLYWYRQAAGRGLQLLFYSVGIGQISSEVPQNLSASRPQDRQFILSSKKLLLSDSGFYLCAWSSHSGRVAKNIQYFGAGTRLSVL.

V usage is TRBV6-5 and J usage is TRBJ1-2, with TRBD1 matching over 8 bases. The CDR3 covers 13 residues. The junction had 9 bases not matched to a gene; V was cut back by 7 bases and J by 8 bases. Germline V gives CDR1 MNHEY, CDR2 SVGAGI. The CDR3 DNA is TGTGCCAGCACCTTAGGAGGACAGGGAGGCTACACCTTC. Protein product: CASTLGGQGGYTF.

The chain recombines TRBV5-8 with TRBJ1-5; no definite D call. Trimming shortened V by 4 bases and J by 1 base, and 18 bases separated the two germline ends. Germline CDR1 is SGHTS and CDR2 is YDEGEE. CDR3 length equals 17 residues. The CDR3 reads CASSPASVGVSNQPQHF. In DNA form, the CDR3 reads TGTGCCAGCAGCCCAGCGTCGGTCGGGGTAAGCAATCAGCCCCAGCATTTT.

This chain connects TRBV7-8 to TRBJ2-1; possibly TRBD2 for D (5 bases). The V gene lost 0 bases and the J gene lost 14 bases, with 14 bases spanning the gap. The CDR3 runs 13 residues. Germline lookup yields CDR1 SGHVS and CDR2 FQNEAQ. The CDR3 DNA reads as TGTGCCAGCAGCTTAGCTGGTCTAGCATCCGAGTTCTTC. This sequence encodes CASSLAGLASEFF.

The chain uses TRBV11-2 and TRBJ2-7, with 10 bases that match TRBD2. There are 15 residues in the CDR3. Germline trimming cut 5 bases from V and 5 bases from J; bases unmatched to any gene: 9. CDR1 and CDR2 from the germline V gene are SGHAT and FQNNGV. In DNA form, the CDR3 reads TGTGCCAGCAGCCCGTTAGCGGGAGGCAGGAACGAGCAGTACTTC. Translating gives CASSPLAGGRNEQYF. The full variable domain, its missing parts supplied by reference TRBV11-2 and TRBJ2-7, is EAGVAQSPRYKIIEKRQSVAFWCNPISGHATLYWYQQILGQGPKLLIQFQNNGVVDDSQLPKDRFSAERLKGVDSTLKIQPAKLEDSAVYLCASSPLAGGRNEQYFGPGTRLTVT.

V is TRBV28 and J is TRBJ2-7; 7 nucleotides align to TRBD2. CDR1 and CDR2 from the germline V gene are MDHEN and SYDVKM. V gave up 6 bases and J gave up 7 bases; unmatched junction bases: 0. This CDR3 has 10 amino acids. The CDR3 region has the DNA TGTGCCAGCAGGCGGGGGGAGCAGTACTTC. It codes for CASRRGEQYF. The full variable domain, with the rest looked up from reference TRBV28 and TRBJ2-7, is DVKVTQSSRYLVKRTGEKVFLECVQDMDHENMFWYRQDPGLGLRLIYFSYDVKMKEKGDIPEGYSVSREKKERFSLILESASTNQTSMYLCASRRGEQYFGPGTRLTVT.